This TCR beta chain came from a study of beta chain features in type 1 diabetes. Study background: Healthy donors, compared against patients, showed similar age, gender and cell yields.

CDR1 is SGHTA, CDR2 FQGNSA, per germline. The length of the CDR3 is 13 residues. Trimming stripped 3 bases from V and 4 bases from J, with 9 bases between. Of note for this clone: Its antigen is as yet unknown.

The study reverse transcribed the entire isolated RNA, so it sequenced expressed TCRB transcripts. Reads from naive, central memory and regulatory T cell samples averaged approximately 3.4 million. Data came from immunoSEQ multiplex PCR; TCRdb stores just in-frame clones and leaves some out. The sample yields under 150,000 clones, under 60% seen once. General study points: Insertions were fewer and deletions more numerous at VDJ junctions in type 1 diabetes patients. In the patient group, naive, central memory and Treg TCRB repertoires seemed more alike than in the healthy donor group.

V usage is TRBV7-2 and J usage is TRBJ2-5; D may be TRBD1 (5 bases). The receptor was isolated from a man between 18 and 35 years old in good health. The sample consisted of Tregs from blood. The CDR3 here is CASSFQGSETQYF. The CDR3 DNA is TGTGCCAGCAGCTTTCAGGGCTCAGAGACCCAGTACTTC.